Listed here are 10 T cell receptor beta chains from one sample, sequenced in a study of T cells in Graves' hyperthyroidism and ophthalmopathy. Researchers took RNA transcripts and amplified the TCR beta CDR3 regions from them. Researchers ran a first-round RT-PCR on the TCR CDR3 using the HTBI primer set. TCRdb independently ran MiXCR on the multiplex PCR reads; one entry per CDR3 protein. The data show more than 450,000 distinct CDR3 sequences, 14% seen once. The specimen sequenced was blood. Receptors were obtained from a woman aged 40-49 years with Graves' hyperthyroidism.

In its sample, this clonotype was seen a few times. The chain carries TRBV20-1 and TRBJ2-7, with unresolved D. The CDR3 has 13 amino acids. V was cut by 1 base and J by 6 bases, with 13 bases left in between. Germline lookup yields CDR1 DFQATT and CDR2 SNEGSKA (reference sequence). CDR3 nucleotides: TGCAGTGCTAGAGGGCTGAGCGTTCGCGAGCAGTACTTC. It is translated as CSARGLSVREQYF.

This clonotype was seen many times. The chain carries TRBV6-1 and TRBJ2-3, with D tentatively TRBD2 (6 bases). Trimming took 5 bases from V and 4 from J, leaving 19 bases between them. This CDR3 spans 16 amino acids. Germline V gene data show CDR1 as MNHNS and CDR2 as SASEGT. Here the CDR3 reads CASSPLALVGPDTQYF. The CDR3 DNA reads TGTGCCAGCAGTCCGCTAGCGCTGGTCGGGCCAGATACGCAGTATTTT.

This clonotype was recorded at least ten times. The chain combines TRBV7-9 with TRBJ2-5; D tentatively fits TRBD1 or TRBD2 (5 bases each). CDR3 length: 12 amino acids. Trimming took 6 bases from V and 7 from J, leaving 12 bases between them. Germline assignment: CDR1 SEHNR and CDR2 FQNEAQ (reference sequence). This CDR3 is CASSASGGTQYF. CDR3 in DNA: TGTGCCAGCAGTGCTAGTGGGGGGACCCAGTACTTC.

The sample holds a few counts of this clonotype. The CDR3 spells CSVRTSRTYEQYF. The CDR3 nucleotides read TGCAGCGTGAGGACTAGCCGCACCTACGAGCAGTACTTC. The chain couples TRBV29-1 to TRBJ2-7; TRBD2 matches at 8 bases. Germline CDR1 is SQVTM and CDR2 is ANQGSEA. V was clipped by 6 bases and J by 2 bases; unmatched bases: 6. This CDR3 comprises 13 residues.

This clonotype was seen ten or more times. This chain connects TRBV28 to TRBJ1-1; 12 positions match TRBD1. With 4 bases clipped from V and 1 base from J, the junction kept 1 base outside the gene matches. Germline V CDR1 and CDR2: MDHEN, SYDVKM. This CDR3 is built from 15 residues. CDR3 sequence reads: CASSSGQGANTEAFF. CDR3 sequence (DNA): TGTGCCAGCAGTTCGGGACAGGGGGCGAACACTGAAGCTTTCTTT.

This clonotype was found many times. This chain uses TRBV6-1 with TRBJ1-2, with D hard to call. Trimming removed 0 bases from V and 7 bases from J, with 15 bases in between. The CDR3 contains 15 residues. Germline loops: CDR1 MNHNS, CDR2 SASEGT. The chain's CDR3 is CASSEARNLRAGYTF. The CDR3, as DNA: TGTGCCAGCAGTGAAGCGCGGAACCTCCGGGCTGGCTACACCTTC.

The chain couples TRBV13 to TRBJ2-5; a weak D match, TRBD2 (6 bases). Trimming left V 1 base short and J 2 bases short, with 11 bases between. The germline CDR1 and CDR2 sequences are PRHDT and FYEKMQ (reference sequence). This CDR3 comprises 15 residues. The CDR3 DNA follows: TGTGCCAGCAGCTTAGCGGGAGTAAAACAAGAGACCCAGTACTTC. It encodes CASSLAGVKQETQYF.

The gene calls are TRBV14 and TRBJ2-2; D is unclear. V shed 5 bases and J shed 6 bases, with 13 bases lying between them. The germline CDR1 and CDR2 sequences are SGHDN and FVKESK. The CDR3 loop spans 14 amino acids. The CDR3 DNA reads TGTGCCAGCAGCTTTGGGCCTGCCGCCGGGGAGCTGTTTTTT. Translation gives CASSFGPAAGELFF.

This clonotype was recorded many times. The V gene is TRBV29-1, the J gene TRBJ1-1; D gene uncertain. The CDR3 contains 14 residues. The ends were cut back, 5 bases at V and 7 bases at J, with 20 bases in the middle. Germline V gene sequence: CDR1 SQVTM, CDR2 ANQGSEA. CDR3 in DNA: TGCAGCGTTCGGACCCCAGAAGGGATGATTGAAGCTTTCTTT. Translated: CSVRTPEGMIEAFF. The variable domain in full, completed from reference TRBV29-1 and TRBJ1-1, reads SAVISQKPSRDICQRGTSLTIQCQVDSQVTMMFWYRQQPGQSLTLIATANQGSEATYESGFVIDKFPISRPNLTFSTLTVSNMSPEDSSIYLCSVRTPEGMIEAFFGQGTRLTVV.

With respect to this clonotype: It may be a read error: a sequence one base away is much more abundant. This sequence joins TRBV5-1 and TRBJ1-4; weak D call: TRBD1 (5 bases). CDR1 is SGHRS, CDR2 YFSETQ, per germline. The CDR3 runs to 18 residues. CDR3 sequence: CASSLPPAGSATNEKLVF. DNA of the CDR3: TGCGCCAGCAGCCTCCCCCCGGCAGGGTCAGCAACTAATGAAAAACTGGTTTTT. The full variable domain, rest sourced from reference TRBV5-1 and TRBJ1-4, is KAGVTQTPRYLIKTRGQQVTLSCSPISGHRSVSWYQQTPGQGLQFLFEYFSETQRNKGNFPGRFSGRQFSNSRSEMNVSTLELGDSALYLCASSLPPAGSATNEKLVFGSGTQLSVL.